This T cell receptor beta chain was captured in a study of metastatic and nonmetastatic thyroid tumors. Study-wide context: Comparison of repertoires was carried out across blood and tumor or nodule tissue from malignant and benign thyroid patients.

Methods used by the authors: The authors used CDR3 differences across clinicopathological groups to build a distant-metastasis classifier for papillary thyroid cancer. Via MiXCR, TCRdb re-called the PCR reads. It is TCRdb's table, rather than the study itself, that gives the V and J calls and clone size. Of around 26,000 clones in the sample, around 21% were seen once. CDR3 size: 12 residues. From germline, CDR1 is MRHNA and CDR2 SNTAGT. Between the trimmed V and J ends, which lost 4 bases and 11 bases, there was a span of 14 bases. Patients had received no treatment of any kind before thyroid surgery. This clone was found many times.

The specimen was blood. The sequence came from a female donor with papillary thyroid cancer or a benign thyroid nodule (not recorded which). Some clones in this sample may be carry-over from other donors' samples. This chain links TRBV6-4 with TRBJ1-1, with D tentatively TRBD1 (5 bases). Written as DNA, the CDR3 is TGTGCCAGCAGTGTGGGGGGAAGCATGGCTTTCTTT. It encodes CASSVGGSMAFF.